Ten or more counts support the clone carrying this TCR beta chain. Preparation of the TCRbeta library involved a method that used unique molecular identifiers. TCRdb recomputed calls from the PCR reads with MiXCR, one row per CDR3 protein. The sample lists about 100,000 distinct CDR3 sequences, around 6% occurring once. This sample is part of a study of T-cell reconstitution after alpha-beta-depleted transplantation in children. The V and J ends lost 0 bases and 6 bases respectively, with 5 bases between them. In germline, CDR1 is SGHRS, CDR2 YFSETQ. CDR3 size: 12 residues. V gene TRBV5-1 combines with J gene TRBJ2-3; maybe TRBD1 (5 bases). This TCR was sampled from a female patient under 10 years old who had a stem cell transplant for Fanconi anemia, so the T cells may come from the graft donor. Material: PBMCs, mostly from graft donor cells, obtained 60 days after TCRalphabeta/CD19-depleted stem cell transplant. This CDR3 reads CASSLEGDTQYF. CDR3 coding DNA: TGCGCCAGCAGCTTGGAGGGGGATACGCAGTATTTT.